These T cell receptor beta chains were read from a single sample in a study of shared clonotypes between healthy human individuals. Produced via immunoSEQ multiplex PCR; TCRdb's table is partial and in-frame only. The sample shows some 2,500,000 clones, over 85% of them seen only once. Sample: naive CD4+ T cells from PBMCs. The receptors here all came from a man aged 18 to 29 in good health. Some clones in this sample may be carry-over from other donors' samples. Each CDR3 is given with its conserved first and last residue. Fields, in order: clone size, J gene, V gene, D gene, CDR3 protein, CDR3 DNA. The D gene is left open where the match is weak. Clone size appears in some rows only: once, few, many, or a class for an expanded clone.

NA	TRBJ2-2	TRBV5-1	NA	CASSLGASNTGELFF	TGCGCCAGCAGCTTGGGGGCTTCCAACACCGGGGAGCTGTTTTTT
NA	TRBJ1-1	TRBV2	NA	CASNEGRSHLSEAFF	TGTGCCAGCAACGAGGGCAGGAGTCATCTATCTGAAGCTTTCTTT
NA	TRBJ2-1	TRBV11-3	NA	CASSLVAAPSYNEQFF	TGTGCCAGCAGCTTAGTGGCAGCCCCTTCCTACAATGAGCAGTTCTTC
NA	TRBJ1-5	TRBV7-2	NA	CASNLADDLGPQHF	TGTGCCAGCAACCTTGCCGATGACCTGGGGCCCCAGCATTTT
NA	TRBJ1-5	TRBV6-1	NA	CASTRTVSNQPQHF	TGTGCCAGCACCAGGACGGTTAGCAATCAGCCCCAGCATTTT
NA	TRBJ2-6	TRBV7-8	NA	CASSPGANNVLTF	TGTGCCAGCAGCCCGGGGGCGAACAACGTCCTGACTTTC
NA	TRBJ2-1	TRBV6-1	TRBD2	CASTRLAGGPGEQFF	TGTGCCAGCACCAGACTAGCGGGAGGGCCCGGTGAGCAGTTCTTC
NA	TRBJ1-2	TRBV7-9	NA	CASSSQNWNYGYTF	TGTGCCAGCAGCTCCCAAAACTGGAACTATGGCTACACCTTC
NA	TRBJ2-7	TRBV4-1	NA	CASSQVVGPVQGEQYF	TGCGCCAGCAGCCAAGTCGTCGGTCCGGTCCAGGGCGAGCAGTACTTC
NA	TRBJ2-2	TRBV28	TRBD1	CASRPQGANTGELFF	TGTGCCAGCAGACCACAGGGGGCGAACACCGGGGAGCTGTTTTTT
NA	TRBJ2-2	TRBV7-3	NA	CASSPPGAGELFF	TGTGCCAGCAGCCCCCCCGGGGCCGGGGAGCTGTTTTTT
NA	TRBJ2-7	TRBV7-2	NA	CASSLASGAYEQYF	TGTGCCAGCAGCTTAGCCTCAGGGGCCTACGAGCAGTACTTC
NA	TRBJ1-1	TRBV25-1	NA	CASSETLGGYQAFF	TGTGCCAGCAGTGAAACTCTGGGGGGTTACCAAGCTTTCTTT
NA	TRBJ1-2	TRBV28	NA	CASSLGPQQGSYTF	TGTGCCAGCAGTTTAGGCCCGCAACAGGGAAGCTACACCTTC
NA	TRBJ1-1	TRBV15	TRBD1	CATSRTGGPEAFF	TGTGCCACCAGCAGGACAGGGGGCCCTGAAGCTTTCTTT
NA	TRBJ2-3	TRBV19	NA	CASSIGTVATQYF	TGTGCCAGTAGTATAGGTACGGTGGCAACGCAGTATTTT
NA	TRBJ1-1	TRBV6-6	TRBD1	CASRFGQGGTEAFF	TGTGCCAGCAGATTCGGACAGGGAGGCACTGAAGCTTTCTTT
NA	TRBJ2-7	TRBV29-1	TRBD1	CSVEDSGGSFGYEQYF	TGCAGCGTTGAAGATTCAGGGGGAAGTTTTGGGTACGAGCAGTACTTC
NA	TRBJ1-5	TRBV5-5	NA	CASSEGRVSSNQPQHF	TGTGCCAGCAGCGAGGGCAGGGTTTCGAGCAATCAGCCCCAGCATTTT
NA	TRBJ1-5	TRBV19	NA	CASSSGSINQPQHF	TGTGCCAGCTCATCTGGGTCCATCAATCAGCCCCAGCATTTT
NA	TRBJ2-1	TRBV10-3	TRBD2	CAIRPSGSSYNEQFF	TGTGCCATCAGGCCTAGCGGGAGTTCCTACAATGAGCAGTTCTTC
NA	TRBJ1-1	TRBV30	NA	CAWRGNEAFF	TGTGCCTGGAGGGGGAACGAAGCTTTCTTT
NA	TRBJ1-1	TRBV19	NA	CASSRIAGIYTEAFF	TGTGCCAGTAGCAGAATAGCAGGGATTTACACTGAAGCTTTCTTT
NA	TRBJ1-4	TRBV4-1	TRBD1	CASSQLPRGQGSYTNEKLFF	TGCGCCAGCAGCCAACTCCCCCGAGGACAGGGGAGTTACACTAATGAAAAACTGTTTTTT
NA	TRBJ2-1	TRBV5-1	TRBD2	CASSSTSGMGNEQFF	TGCGCCAGCAGCTCTACTAGCGGGATGGGCAATGAGCAGTTCTTC
NA	TRBJ1-5	TRBV6-1	NA	CASSEQVWGTQPQHF	TGTGCCAGCAGTGAACAGGTTTGGGGGACCCAGCCCCAGCATTTT
NA	TRBJ1-5	TRBV4-2	NA	CASSLSDRSNQPQHF	TGTGCCAGCAGCCTCTCGGACAGAAGCAATCAGCCCCAGCATTTT
NA	TRBJ2-3	TRBV30	NA	CAWSVGAGGFSDTQYF	TGTGCCTGGAGTGTCGGGGCCGGGGGATTTTCAGATACGCAGTATTTT
NA	TRBJ2-1	TRBV12-5	NA	CASGLRGGEQFF	TGTGCTAGTGGTTTGCGAGGGGGTGAGCAGTTCTTC
NA	TRBJ2-2	TRBV4-2	NA	CASSRDGSWYGGELFF	TGTGCCAGCAGCCGTGACGGGAGCTGGTATGGCGGGGAGCTGTTTTTT
NA	TRBJ2-1	TRBV5-1	TRBD1	CASSDPGQVGNEQFF	TGCGCCAGCAGCGATCCGGGACAGGTAGGGAATGAGCAGTTCTTC
NA	TRBJ1-4	TRBV6-5	NA	CASAWRGGGEKLFF	TGTGCCAGTGCCTGGCGAGGAGGGGGTGAAAAACTGTTTTTT
once	TRBJ2-1	TRBV4-2	NA	CASSLISENNEQFF	TGTGCCAGCAGCCTTATTAGCGAGAACAATGAGCAGTTCTTC
NA	TRBJ1-5	TRBV19	NA	CASSMNSNQPQHF	TGTGCCAGTAGTATGAATAGCAATCAGCCCCAGCATTTT
NA	TRBJ1-3	TRBV2	NA	CASSASMGRNTIYF	TGTGCCAGCAGTGCAAGCATGGGCCGAAACACCATATATTTT
NA	TRBJ2-5	TRBV2	NA	CASRPGPLQETQYF	TGTGCCAGCAGGCCCGGGCCACTCCAAGAGACCCAGTACTTC
NA	TRBJ1-5	TRBV19	TRBD1	CASTTGQGGQPQHF	TGTGCCAGTACCACCGGACAGGGTGGACAGCCCCAGCATTTT